A single sample is the source of the 19 T cell receptor beta chains below, sequenced in a study of cytomegalovirus exposure and HLA in healthy donors. 60 Vbeta and 13 Jbeta primers were used in PCR. Assay: immunoSEQ multiplex PCR; the TCRdb copy retains only in-frame clones and omits some. The table lists 150,000 to 200,000 clones, 77% of them singletons, with around 3.1% in the top ten. Sequenced sample: PBMCs. The receptors were gathered from a female donor in good health and CMV-seronegative.

In regard to this clone: The sample contains more than one DNA sequence encoding this CDR3. This chain's CDR3 is CASSWLNSPLHF. In DNA, the CDR3 is TGTGCCAGCAGCTGGCTCAATTCACCCCTCCACTTT. The chain couples TRBV5-8 to TRBJ1-6, with D unresolved. The germline V and J ends were trimmed by 3 bases and 7 bases, with 5 bases remaining between them. The CDR3 sequence is 12 residues long. CDR1 and CDR2 from the germline V gene are SGHTS and YDEGEE.

The chain couples TRBV7-9 to TRBJ1-6, with 7 bases identical to TRBD1. V trimming: 5 bases; J trimming: 10 bases; junction bases outside the gene matches: 11. The CDR3 totals 15 residues. CDR1 and CDR2 (germline): SEHNR, FQNEAQ (reference sequence). The CDR3 region is CASSPGQTPYSPLHF. Here the CDR3 DNA reads TGTGCCAGCAGCCCGGGACAGACTCCGTACTCACCCCTCCACTTT.

The V call is TRBV5-4, the J call TRBJ2-3; 11 bases fit TRBD2. This CDR3 comprises 14 residues. With V trimmed by 5 bases and J by 4 bases, 3 bases remained unmatched. Germline lookup yields CDR1 SGHNT and CDR2 YYREEE (reference sequence). As DNA, the CDR3 is TGTGCCAGCAGTATAGCGGGGGGGCCAGATACGCAGTATTTT. Encoded protein: CASSIAGGPDTQYF.

CDR3 protein: CASSLGTSGRRTDTQYF. The CDR3 DNA is TGTGCCAGCAGCTTGGGGACTAGCGGGAGGAGGACAGATACGCAGTATTTT. The chain has TRBV5-4 and TRBJ2-3; 14 bases match TRBD2. Losses at the gene ends were 0 bases for V and 3 bases for J; bases not matched to a gene: 3. There are 17 residues in the CDR3. Per germline, CDR1 SGHNT and CDR2 YYREEE (reference sequence). The full variable domain, its missing parts supplied by reference TRBV5-4 and TRBJ2-3, is ETGVTQSPTHLIKTRGQQVTLRCSSQSGHNTVSWYQQALGQGPQFIFQYYREEENGRGNFPPRFSGLQFPNYSSELNVNALELDDSALYLCASSLGTSGRRTDTQYFGPGTRLTVL.

V gene TRBV28 combines with J gene TRBJ1-2; 7 bases fit TRBD1. Per germline, CDR1 MDHEN and CDR2 SYDVKM. Germline trimming cut 3 bases from V and 4 bases from J; bases unmatched to any gene: 11. The CDR3 is made up of 16 amino acids. The CDR3 nucleotides read TGTGCCAGCAGTTTCCCTTCAGACAGGGCGCTCTATGGCTACACCTTC. Residues: CASSFPSDRALYGYTF.

V usage is TRBV29-1 and J usage is TRBJ2-7; D gene uncertain. CDR1 and CDR2 (germline): SQVTM, ANQGSEA. The CDR3 consists of 14 residues. V lost 1 base and J 7 bases, leaving 17 bases between the germline ends. The CDR3 sequence is CSVEGRSYSEEQYF. CDR3 in DNA: TGCAGCGTTGAAGGTCGAAGCTACTCTGAAGAGCAGTACTTC.

The V gene is TRBV27, the J gene TRBJ2-5; 11 bases align to TRBD1. There are 12 residues in the CDR3. Germline loops: CDR1 MNHEY, CDR2 SMNVEV (reference sequence). With V trimmed by 11 bases and J by 3 bases, 2 bases remained unmatched. Here the CDR3 reads CAAGQGEETQYF. CDR3 nucleotides: TGTGCCGCGGGACAGGGGGAAGAGACCCAGTACTTC.

J is TRBJ1-1 and V is TRBV5-4; D remains ambiguous. CDR1 and CDR2 (germline): SGHNT, YYREEE (reference sequence). V shed 7 bases and J shed 1 base, with 14 bases lying between them. The CDR3 loop spans 14 amino acids. The CDR3 reads CASGFPEGNTEAFF. In DNA form, the CDR3 reads TGTGCCAGCGGTTTTCCAGAGGGGAACACTGAAGCTTTCTTT.

The chain carries TRBV19 and TRBJ2-7; TRBD1 aligns across 10 bases. Germline V lookup: CDR1 LNHDA, CDR2 SQIVND (reference sequence). CDR3 size: 13 residues. Trimming at V came to 5 bases and at J to 5 bases, leaving 3 bases not matched to a gene. CDR3 region: CASSPTGGNEQYF. CDR3 DNA: TGTGCCAGTAGTCCGACAGGGGGCAACGAGCAGTACTTC.

The genes are TRBV30 and TRBJ2-7; D gene unclear. The CDR3 contains 12 residues. CDR1 and CDR2 from the germline V gene are GTSNPN and SVGIG (reference sequence). V was shortened by 3 bases and J by 3 bases, with 9 bases between the two germline ends. The CDR3 bases are TGTGCCTGGAGCGCCGAGGTCTACGAGCAGTACTTC. Amino acid sequence: CAWSAEVYEQYF.

This clone turned up a few times. The chain couples TRBV5-4 to TRBJ1-4, with D tentatively TRBD1 (6 bases). The CDR3 totals 15 residues. Trimming left V 4 bases short and J 5 bases short, with 15 bases between. From germline, CDR1 is SGHNT and CDR2 YYREEE (reference sequence). The CDR3 nucleotides read TGTGCCAGCAGCGCACGTGGAAGGGGGAATGAAAAACTGTTTTTT. It codes for CASSARGRGNEKLFF.

The genes are TRBV9 and TRBJ1-2, with 9 bases aligning to TRBD1. This CDR3 is 15 amino acids long. Germline V gene lookup returns CDR1 SGDLS and CDR2 YYNGEE. V was clipped by 6 bases and J by 2 bases; unmatched bases: 8. The CDR3 nucleotides are TGTGCCAGCACCTTGGGACAGGGACCAAACTATGGCTACACCTTC. Its translation: CASTLGQGPNYGYTF.

In this sample, this clone turned up a few times. V usage is TRBV28 and J usage is TRBJ1-1; tentatively, D is TRBD1 (6 bases). V lost 2 bases, J lost 4 bases, and 14 bases lay in between. The CDR3 runs 15 residues. Germline-derived CDR1 and CDR2 are MDHEN and SYDVKM. The CDR3 nucleotides read TGTGCCAGCAGTTTAAACAGGGCCGTTGTCACTGAAGCTTTCTTT. Protein: CASSLNRAVVTEAFF.

The chain links TRBV23-1 to TRBJ1-2; no definite D call. TRBV23-1 is noted as an ORF with a role that remains uncertain. The CDR3 consists of 16 residues. Between the trimmed V and J ends, which lost 3 bases and 7 bases, there was a span of 21 bases. The CDR3 coding sequence is TGCGCCAGCAGTCACTGGGTTCGGTCGGGGAAGAGTGGCTACACCTTC. This codes for CASSHWVRSGKSGYTF.

J is TRBJ2-2 and V is TRBV4-3, with a possible D match to TRBD1 (7 bases). V lost 0 bases and J 4 bases, leaving 15 bases between the germline ends. The CDR3 loop spans 17 amino acids. The V gene's germline CDR1 is LGHNA and CDR2 YSLEER. CDR3 loop: CASSQDRAGGGTGELFF. The DNA for the CDR3 is TGCGCCAGCAGCCAAGATCGGGCAGGGGGAGGCACCGGGGAGCTGTTTTTT.

This chain joins TRBV6-6 and TRBJ1-1; perhaps TRBD1 as D (5 bases). This CDR3 comprises 14 residues. Germline CDR1 and CDR2: MNHNY and SVGAGI (reference sequence). Trimming left V 7 bases short and J 1 base short, with 13 bases between. CDR3 DNA: TGTGCCAGCACAAGGGGCCCTACGAACACTGAAGCTTTCTTT. It translates to CASTRGPTNTEAFF.

As regards this clone: A read error may account for a junction end that differs from germline. CDR3 amino acids: CASSIGQGGKQPQHF. The DNA of the CDR3 is TGTGCCAGTAGTATTGGCCAGGGAGGCAAACAGCCCCAGCATTTT. The chain combines TRBV19 with TRBJ1-5, with D tentatively TRBD1 (5 bases). Germline CDR1 LNHDA, CDR2 SQIVND (reference sequence). The CDR3 runs 15 residues.

The V gene is TRBV6-1, the J gene TRBJ1-5, with D possibly being TRBD1 (6 bases). The CDR3 has 14 amino acids. Germline V gives CDR1 MNHNS, CDR2 SASEGT. Trimming stripped 2 bases from V and 3 bases from J, with 8 bases between. The DNA for the CDR3 is TGTGCCAGCAGTGAAAACAGGGTCAATCAGCCCCAGCATTTT. Translated, it gives CASSENRVNQPQHF.

V and J are TRBV30 and TRBJ2-4; 7 nucleotides line up with TRBD2. Per germline, CDR1 GTSNPN and CDR2 SVGIG (reference sequence). This CDR3 is 15 amino acids long. V lost 2 bases, J lost 3 bases, and 7 bases stayed unmatched. The DNA for the CDR3 is TGTGCCTGGAGTAGGTGGGAGGGAGGCAAAAACATTCAGTACTTC. Translated: CAWSRWEGGKNIQYF. Complete variable domain (other parts from reference TRBV30 and TRBJ2-4): SQTIHQWPATLVQPVGSPLSLECTVEGTSNPNLYWYRQAAGRGLQLLFYSVGIGQISSEVPQNLSASRPQDRQFILSSKKLLLSDSGFYLCAWSRWEGGKNIQYFGAGTRLSVL.